This TCR beta chain appears in the sequencing data of a study of OX40 agonist ivuxolimab in advanced cancers. Overall study context: Given to patients was ivuxolimab, an agonistic anti-OX40 (CD134) antibody. Of the participants, 35% to 50% had some prior anti-PD-1, anti-PD-L1 or anti-CTLA-4 therapy, which was allowed.

This table comes from immunoSEQ multiplex PCR, and its TCRdb copy is limited to in-frame clones, with some not included. The sample contains around 75,000 clones, almost 90% of which appear only once. This sample comprised CD4+ or CD8+ T cells sorted from blood, obtained in a trial of the OX40 agonist ivuxolimab. This clonotype was obtained from an adult with an advanced solid tumor such as melanoma, head and neck, liver or kidney cancer.

The CDR3 DNA follows: TGCGCCAGCAGTCGACAGGGTCTGTCCTACAATGAGCAGTTCTTC. This codes for CASSRQGLSYNEQFF. The V gene is TRBV5-1, the J gene TRBJ2-1; 7 nucleotides agree with TRBD1. Germline-derived CDR1 and CDR2 are SGHRS and YFSETQ. V was clipped by 5 bases and J by 1 base; unmatched bases: 6. The length of the CDR3 is 15 residues.